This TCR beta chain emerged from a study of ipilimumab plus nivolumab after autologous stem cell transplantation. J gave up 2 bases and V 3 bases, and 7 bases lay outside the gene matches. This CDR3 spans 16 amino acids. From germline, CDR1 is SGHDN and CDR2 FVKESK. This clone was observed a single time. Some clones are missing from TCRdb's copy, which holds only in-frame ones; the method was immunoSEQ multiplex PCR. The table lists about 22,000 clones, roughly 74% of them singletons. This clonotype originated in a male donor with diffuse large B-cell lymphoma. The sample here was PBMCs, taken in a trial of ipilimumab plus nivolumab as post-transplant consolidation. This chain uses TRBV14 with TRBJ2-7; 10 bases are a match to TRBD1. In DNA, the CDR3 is TGTGCCAGCAGCCAGGCCGGGACAGGGGCCCCCTACGAGCAGTACTTC. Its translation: CASSQAGTGAPYEQYF.